These 12 T cell receptor beta chains were all obtained from the same sample, sequenced in a study of OX40 agonist ivuxolimab in advanced cancers. Generated by immunoSEQ multiplex PCR, the TCRdb table keeps only in-frame clones and is missing some. The table records more than 85,000 clones, around nine tenths of them present only once. This sample comprised CD4+ or CD8+ T cells sorted from blood, obtained in a trial of the OX40 agonist ivuxolimab. These receptors were obtained from an adult with an advanced solid tumor such as melanoma, head and neck, liver or kidney cancer.

CDR3 region: CASSLAGGKSHYTF. CDR3 sequence (DNA): TGTGCCAGCAGTTTAGCAGGGGGGAAATCCCACTACACCTTC. V is TRBV28 and J is TRBJ1-2, with 7 bases aligning to TRBD1. The CDR3 runs to 14 residues. The V segment lost 2 bases and the J segment 10 bases; nucleotides outside the gene matches: 10. CDR1 and CDR2 (germline): MDHEN, SYDVKM.

This clone was seen more than once but under ten times. The CDR3 region is CASSPRQGSYNEQFF. The CDR3 DNA follows: TGTGCCAGCAGTCCCCGACAGGGCTCCTACAATGAGCAGTTCTTC. V usage is TRBV27 and J usage is TRBJ2-1; 7 nucleotides align to TRBD1. The V gene end was trimmed by 5 bases and the J gene end by 0 bases; junction bases not matched to a gene: 4. Germline V gene sequence: CDR1 MNHEY, CDR2 SMNVEV (reference sequence). There are 15 residues in the CDR3.

The V call is TRBV4-1, the J call TRBJ2-1; 10 nucleotides match TRBD1. CDR1 and CDR2 from the germline V gene are MGHRA and YSYEKL. The CDR3 length is 15 residues. J was trimmed by 3 bases and V by 4 bases; bases with no gene match: 3. The CDR3 here is CASSPRDRGYNEQFF. The CDR3 bases are TGCGCCAGCAGCCCCCGGGACAGGGGCTACAATGAGCAGTTCTTC.

This chain connects TRBV2 to TRBJ1-4, with 7 nucleotides matching TRBD1. J lost 16 bases, V lost 5 bases, and 13 bases had no gene match. This CDR3 has 13 residues. Germline assignment: CDR1 SNHLY and CDR2 FYNNEI. The CDR3 nucleotides are TGTGCCAGCAGTAGAGGACGGACAGGCATGAAGTTTTTT. This sequence encodes CASSRGRTGMKFF.

V is TRBV5-5 and J is TRBJ2-5; D is perhaps TRBD1 or TRBD2 (5 bases each). V was cut by 4 bases and J by 7 bases, with 14 bases left in between. The germline V gene encodes CDR1 SGHKS and CDR2 YYEKEE (reference sequence). The CDR3 runs to 13 residues. CDR3 nucleotides: TGTGCCAGCAGCGGGGACCCAACTGGGACCCAGTACTTC. It encodes CASSGDPTGTQYF.

In this sample, this clone turned up once. V and J are TRBV9 and TRBJ1-1; tentatively, D is TRBD1 (6 bases). CDR3 length: 13 residues. The germline CDR1 and CDR2 sequences are SGDLS and YYNGEE. V lost 4 bases and J lost 5, with 12 bases in between. Written as DNA, the CDR3 is TGTGCCAGCAGCTGGGGGGCGCGGACTGAAGCTTTCTTT. This gives the protein CASSWGARTEAFF.

CDR3 amino acids: CASSLAGGNTGELFF. The CDR3 DNA is TGTGCCAGCAGCTTAGCGGGAGGGAACACCGGGGAGCTGTTTTTT. This chain joins TRBV7-9 and TRBJ2-2; TRBD2 might be the D (6 bases). The V end was cut by 0 bases, the J end by 1 base, with 6 bases between. CDR1 and CDR2 from the germline V gene are SEHNR and FQNEAQ (reference sequence). The CDR3 is 15 residues long.

V and J are TRBV5-1 and TRBJ2-1; the match to TRBD1 covers 11 bases. J gave up 4 bases and V 4 bases, and 4 bases lay outside the gene matches. Germline CDR1 SGHRS, CDR2 YFSETQ. The CDR3 is 15 residues long. The CDR3 loop is CASSQGTGGYNEQFF. Here the CDR3 DNA reads TGCGCCAGCAGCCAAGGGACAGGGGGATACAATGAGCAGTTCTTC. Together with reference TRBV5-1 and TRBJ2-1, the CDR3 gives the full variable domain: KAGVTQTPRYLIKTRGQQVTLSCSPISGHRSVSWYQQTPGQGLQFLFEYFSETQRNKGNFPGRFSGRQFSNSRSEMNVSTLELGDSALYLCASSQGTGGYNEQFFGPGTRLTVL.

V gene TRBV10-2 combines with J gene TRBJ2-5; TRBD2 matches at 13 bases. The CDR3 sequence is 16 residues long. Germline V CDR1 and CDR2: WSHSY, SAAADI. Trimming at V came to 5 bases and at J to 5 bases, leaving 8 bases not matched to a gene. The CDR3 region is CASSTLGLAGRETQYF. The CDR3 bases are TGCGCCAGCAGTACCCTGGGACTAGCGGGGCGGGAGACCCAGTACTTC.

The chain combines TRBV19 with TRBJ2-7, with a tentative D call TRBD2 (6 bases). CDR1 is LNHDA and CDR2 is SQIVND in the germline V gene (reference sequence). V was clipped by 11 bases and J by 1 base, with 15 bases between them. CDR3 length: 13 residues. CDR3 DNA: TGTGCCCTAGGTGGGACTCCGTCCTACGAGCAGTACTTC. It translates to CALGGTPSYEQYF.

This chain uses TRBV19 with TRBJ1-1; D is unclear. The CDR3 spans 15 residues. Trimming removed 2 bases from V and 4 bases from J, with 14 bases in between. Germline CDR1 and CDR2: LNHDA and SQIVND (reference sequence). The chain's CDR3 is CASSIRPGVSTEAFF. The DNA for the CDR3 is TGTGCCAGTAGTATAAGACCGGGTGTGAGCACTGAAGCTTTCTTT. The variable domain in full, completed from reference TRBV19 and TRBJ1-1, reads DGGITQSPKYLFRKEGQNVTLSCEQNLNHDAMYWYRQDPGQGLRLIYYSQIVNDFQKGDIAEGYSVSREKKESFPLTVTSAQKNPTAFYLCASSIRPGVSTEAFFGQGTRLTVV.

This rearrangement joins TRBV9 to TRBJ1-4, with unresolved D. V lost 4 bases to trimming and J lost 0 bases, with 7 bases between them. The CDR3 loop spans 14 amino acids. Germline V CDR1 and CDR2: SGDLS, YYNGEE. Written as DNA, the CDR3 is TGTGCCAGCAGCAACAGCGCAACTAATGAAAAACTGTTTTTT. This translates into CASSNSATNEKLFF.